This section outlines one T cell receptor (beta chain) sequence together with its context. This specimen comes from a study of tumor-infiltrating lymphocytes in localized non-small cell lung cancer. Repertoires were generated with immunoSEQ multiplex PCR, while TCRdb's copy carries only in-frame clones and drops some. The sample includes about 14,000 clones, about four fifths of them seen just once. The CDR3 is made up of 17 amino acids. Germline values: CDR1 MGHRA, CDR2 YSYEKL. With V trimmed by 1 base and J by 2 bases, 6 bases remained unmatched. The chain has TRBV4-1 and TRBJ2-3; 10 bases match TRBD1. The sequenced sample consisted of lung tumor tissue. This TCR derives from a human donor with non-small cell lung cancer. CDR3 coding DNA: TGCGCCAGCAGCCAAGCCTATCGACAGGGGGCCACAGATACGCAGTATTTT. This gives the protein CASSQAYRQGATDTQYF.